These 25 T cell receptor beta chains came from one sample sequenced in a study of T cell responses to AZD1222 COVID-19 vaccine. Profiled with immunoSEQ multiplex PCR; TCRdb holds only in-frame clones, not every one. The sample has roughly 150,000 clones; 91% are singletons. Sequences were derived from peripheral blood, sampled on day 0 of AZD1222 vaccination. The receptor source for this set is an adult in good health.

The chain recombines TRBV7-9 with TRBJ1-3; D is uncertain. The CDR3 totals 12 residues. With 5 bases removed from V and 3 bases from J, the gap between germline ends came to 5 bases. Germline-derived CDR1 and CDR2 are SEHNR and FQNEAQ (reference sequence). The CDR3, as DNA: TGTGCCAGCAGCCTCATTGGAAACACCATATATTTT. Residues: CASSLIGNTIYF.

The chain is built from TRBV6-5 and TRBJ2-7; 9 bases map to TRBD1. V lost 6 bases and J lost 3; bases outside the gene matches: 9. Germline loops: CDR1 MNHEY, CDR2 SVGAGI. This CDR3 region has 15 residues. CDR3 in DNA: TGTGCCAGCAGGACATTAGGGACAGGGTACTACGAGCAGTACTTC. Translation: CASRTLGTGYYEQYF.

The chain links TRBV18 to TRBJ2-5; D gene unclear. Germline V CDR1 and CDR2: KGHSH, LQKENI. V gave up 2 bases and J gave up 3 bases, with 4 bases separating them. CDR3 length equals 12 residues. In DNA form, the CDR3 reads TGTGCCAGCTCACCAGGGAAAGAGACCCAGTACTTC. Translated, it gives CASSPGKETQYF. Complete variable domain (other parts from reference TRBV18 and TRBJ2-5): NAGVMQNPRHLVRRRGQEARLRCSPMKGHSHVYWYRQLPEEGLKFMVYLQKENIIDESGMPKERFSAEFPKEGPSILRIQQVVRGDSAAYFCASSPGKETQYFGPGTRLLVL.

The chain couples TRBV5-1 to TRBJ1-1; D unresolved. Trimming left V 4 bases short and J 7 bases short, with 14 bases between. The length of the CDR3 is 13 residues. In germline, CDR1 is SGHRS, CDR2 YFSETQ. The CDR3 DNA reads TGCGCCAGCAGCCCATCCGGACCGTTTGAAGCTTTCTTT. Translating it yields CASSPSGPFEAFF.

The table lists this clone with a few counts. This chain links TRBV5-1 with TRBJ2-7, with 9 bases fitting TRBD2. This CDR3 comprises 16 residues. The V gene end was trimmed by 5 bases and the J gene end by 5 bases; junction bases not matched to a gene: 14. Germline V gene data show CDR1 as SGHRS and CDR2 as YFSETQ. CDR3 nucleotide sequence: TGCGCCAGCAGGCAGGGGCTAGCGGGAATTCAGAACGAGCAGTACTTC. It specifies CASRQGLAGIQNEQYF.

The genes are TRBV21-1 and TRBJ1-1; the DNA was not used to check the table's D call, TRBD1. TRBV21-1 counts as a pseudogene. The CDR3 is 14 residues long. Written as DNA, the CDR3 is TGTGCCAGCAGCATGCGGGACAGGAACACTGAAGCTTTCTTT. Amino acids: CASSMRDRNTEAFF.

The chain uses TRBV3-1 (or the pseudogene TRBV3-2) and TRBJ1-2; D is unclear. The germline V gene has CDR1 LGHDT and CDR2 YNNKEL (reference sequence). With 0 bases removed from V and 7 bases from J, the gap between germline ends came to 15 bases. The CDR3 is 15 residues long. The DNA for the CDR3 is TGTGCCAGCAGCCAAGATTCCCGGTTGGCATCTGGCTACACCTTC. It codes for CASSQDSRLASGYTF.

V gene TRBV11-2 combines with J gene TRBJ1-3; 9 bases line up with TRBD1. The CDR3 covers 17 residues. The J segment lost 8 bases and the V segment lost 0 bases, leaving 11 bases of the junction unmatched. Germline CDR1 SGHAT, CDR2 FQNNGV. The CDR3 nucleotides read TGTGCCAGCAGCTTAGAAGGGACAGGGAGTTTCGTGCACACCATATATTTT. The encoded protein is CASSLEGTGSFVHTIYF.

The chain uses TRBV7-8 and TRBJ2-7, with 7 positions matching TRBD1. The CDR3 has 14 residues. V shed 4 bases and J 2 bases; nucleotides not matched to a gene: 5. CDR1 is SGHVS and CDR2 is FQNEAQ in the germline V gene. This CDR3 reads CASSSQGVTYEQYF. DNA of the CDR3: TGTGCCAGCAGCTCGCAGGGGGTGACCTACGAGCAGTACTTC.

The CDR3, as DNA: TGTGCCAGCAGCCTGATTCCAGGGGACCCGAGCCTTTCCTACAATGAGCAGTTCTTC. It translates to CASSLIPGDPSLSYNEQFF. This chain connects TRBV5-6 to TRBJ2-1, with D maybe TRBD1 (6 bases). In germline, CDR1 is SGHDT, CDR2 YYEEEE. The CDR3 has 19 amino acids. V was shortened by 4 bases and J by 1 base, with 24 bases between the two germline ends.

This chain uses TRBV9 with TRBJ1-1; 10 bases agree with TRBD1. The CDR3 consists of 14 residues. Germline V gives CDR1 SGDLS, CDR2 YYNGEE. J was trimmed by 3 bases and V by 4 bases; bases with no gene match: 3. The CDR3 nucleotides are TGTGCCAGCAGCCCTGGGACAGGGGACACTGAAGCTTTCTTT. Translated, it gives CASSPGTGDTEAFF.

The DNA for the CDR3 is TGTGCCAGCAGCCCTCAGCAGGGATCCATATATTTT. Amino acid sequence: CASSPQQGSIYF. The chain uses TRBV7-8 and TRBJ1-3; the D gene is possibly TRBD1 (5 bases). The V gene lost 5 bases and the J gene lost 11 bases, with 13 bases spanning the gap. The V gene's germline CDR1 is SGHVS and CDR2 FQNEAQ. The CDR3 length is 12 residues.

CDR3 loop: CASRPHRGGQETQYF. The DNA for the CDR3 is TGTGCCAGTAGGCCCCACCGCGGGGGACAAGAGACCCAGTACTTC. The rearrangement uses TRBV19 and TRBJ2-5; 7 bases agree with TRBD2. This CDR3 region has 15 residues. V dropped 6 bases and J dropped 2; count of bases not matched to a gene: 9. The germline CDR1 and CDR2 sequences are LNHDA and SQIVND (reference sequence).

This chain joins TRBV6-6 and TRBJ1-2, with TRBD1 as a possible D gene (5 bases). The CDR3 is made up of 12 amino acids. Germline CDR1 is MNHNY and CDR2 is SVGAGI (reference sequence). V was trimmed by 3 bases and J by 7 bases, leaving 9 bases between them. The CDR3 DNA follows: TGTGCCAGCAGTTATCGGGACGGTGGCTACACCTTC. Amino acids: CASSYRDGGYTF.

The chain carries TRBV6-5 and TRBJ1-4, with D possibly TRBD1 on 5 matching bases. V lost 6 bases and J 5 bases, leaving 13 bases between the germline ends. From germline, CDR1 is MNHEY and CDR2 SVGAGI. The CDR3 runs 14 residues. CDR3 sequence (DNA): TGTGCCAGCAGGGCAGGGAGGGAGAATGAAAAACTGTTTTTT. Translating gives CASRAGRENEKLFF.

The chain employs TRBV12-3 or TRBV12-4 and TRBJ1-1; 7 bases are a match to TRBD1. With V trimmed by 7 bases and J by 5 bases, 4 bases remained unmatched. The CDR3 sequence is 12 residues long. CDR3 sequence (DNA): TGTGCCAGCACCAGGACAGGTACTGAAGCTTTCTTT. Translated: CASTRTGTEAFF.

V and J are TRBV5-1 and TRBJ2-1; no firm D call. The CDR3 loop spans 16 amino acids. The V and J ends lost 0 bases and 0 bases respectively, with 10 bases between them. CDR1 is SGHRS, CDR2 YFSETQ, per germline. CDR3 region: CASSLVSFYSYNEQFF. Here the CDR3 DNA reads TGCGCCAGCAGCTTGGTTAGCTTCTACTCCTACAATGAGCAGTTCTTC.

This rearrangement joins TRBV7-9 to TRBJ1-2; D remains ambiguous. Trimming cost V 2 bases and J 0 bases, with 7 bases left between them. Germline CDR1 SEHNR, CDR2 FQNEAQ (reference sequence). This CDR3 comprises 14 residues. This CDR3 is CASSLLASNYGYTF. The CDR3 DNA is TGTGCCAGCAGCTTACTGGCGTCTAACTATGGCTACACCTTC.

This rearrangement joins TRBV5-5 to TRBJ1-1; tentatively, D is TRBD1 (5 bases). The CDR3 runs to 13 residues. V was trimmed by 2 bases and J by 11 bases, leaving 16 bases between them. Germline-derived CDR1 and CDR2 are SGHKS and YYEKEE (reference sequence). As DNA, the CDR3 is TGTGCCAGCAGCTTAAGTCGAAGACAGTACGCTTTCTTT. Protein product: CASSLSRRQYAFF.

CDR3: CAWSAGGVSGNTIYF. CDR3 in DNA: TGTGCCTGGAGTGCCGGAGGGGTTTCTGGAAACACCATATATTTT. The rearrangement uses TRBV30 and TRBJ1-3, with D possibly TRBD1 on 5 matching bases. The germline gives CDR1 GTSNPN, CDR2 SVGIG (reference sequence). With 1 base removed from V and 1 base from J, the gap between germline ends came to 11 bases. This CDR3 has 15 amino acids.

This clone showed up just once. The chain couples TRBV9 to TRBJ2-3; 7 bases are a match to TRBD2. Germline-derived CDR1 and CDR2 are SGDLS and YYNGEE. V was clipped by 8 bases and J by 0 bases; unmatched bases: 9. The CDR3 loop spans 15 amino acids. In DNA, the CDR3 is TGTGCCAGTTCTCTCGGGGGGACTAGCACAGATACGCAGTATTTT. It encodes CASSLGGTSTDTQYF.

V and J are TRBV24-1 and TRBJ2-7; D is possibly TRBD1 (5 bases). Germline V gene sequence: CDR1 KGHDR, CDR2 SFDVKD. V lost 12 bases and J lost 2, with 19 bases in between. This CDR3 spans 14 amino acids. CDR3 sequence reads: CAPPGRAGTYEQYF. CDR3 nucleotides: TGTGCCCCGCCAGGCAGGGCAGGGACCTACGAGCAGTACTTC.

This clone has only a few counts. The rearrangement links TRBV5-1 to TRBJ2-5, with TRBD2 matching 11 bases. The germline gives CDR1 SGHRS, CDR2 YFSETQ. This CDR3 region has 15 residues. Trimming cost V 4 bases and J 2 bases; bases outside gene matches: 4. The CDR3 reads CASSTRTSGQETQYF. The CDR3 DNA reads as TGCGCCAGCAGCACCCGGACTAGCGGGCAAGAGACCCAGTACTTC.

The CDR3, as DNA: TGCGCCAGCAGCTTGAGAGGGGGGGATTCACCCCTCCACTTT. This sequence encodes CASSLRGGDSPLHF. The J gene is TRBJ1-6, the V gene TRBV5-1; a possible D gene is TRBD1 (6 bases). Germline V gene data show CDR1 as SGHRS and CDR2 as YFSETQ. This CDR3 spans 14 amino acids. V was cut by 1 base and J by 8 bases, with 10 bases left in between.

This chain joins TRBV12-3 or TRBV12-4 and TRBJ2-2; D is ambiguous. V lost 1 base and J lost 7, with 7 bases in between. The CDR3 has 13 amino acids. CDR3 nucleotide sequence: TGTGCCAGCAGTTTAGTTCGTTACGGGGAGCTGTTTTTT. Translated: CASSLVRYGELFF.